This is a list of T cell receptor beta chains from one sample in a study of cytomegalovirus exposure and HLA in healthy donors. Profiling relied on immunoSEQ multiplex PCR, and the TCRdb table lists in-frame clones only, not all of them. In the table there are about 71,000 clones, over 90% of which are singletons. Sequenced sample: PBMCs. Receptors originate from a woman between 18 and 29 years old in good health and CMV-seronegative. Both conserved end residues are part of each CDR3. D genes are given only for firm matches. Size is stated for part of the rows, as once, few or many counts, or as a class when the clone is expanded.

j_gene: TRBJ2-1; d_gene: TRBD2; abundance: NA; v_gene: TRBV11-2; CDR3nt: TGTGCCAGCAGCTTAGGGGTAGCGGGACCGTACAATGAGCAGTTCTTC; CDR3aa: CASSLGVAGPYNEQFF
j_gene: TRBJ1-6; d_gene: TRBD1; abundance: NA; v_gene: TRBV27; CDR3nt: TGTGCCAGCAGTTGGGACAGGGTCGGTTCACCCCTCCACTTT; CDR3aa: CASSWDRVGSPLHF
j_gene: TRBJ2-7; d_gene: TRBD1; abundance: NA; v_gene: TRBV4-2; CDR3nt: TGTGCCAGCAGCCAAGAAGACAGGGGCGCGTCCTACGAGCAGTACTTC; CDR3aa: CASSQEDRGASYEQYF
j_gene: TRBJ2-3; d_gene: TRBD2; abundance: once; v_gene: TRBV4-2; CDR3nt: TGTGCCAGCAGCCAAGAGATCGGGCGGGAGTTGACAGATACGCAGTATTTT; CDR3aa: CASSQEIGRELTDTQYF
j_gene: TRBJ2-1; d_gene: TRBD2; abundance: NA; v_gene: TRBV2; CDR3nt: TGTGCCAGCACTAGCGGGAACAATGAGCAGTTCTTC; CDR3aa: CASTSGNNEQFF
j_gene: TRBJ2-3; d_gene: NA; abundance: NA; v_gene: TRBV7-2; CDR3nt: TGTGCCAGCAGCTTAAGACCAGGCCCAGATACGCAGTATTTT; CDR3aa: CASSLRPGPDTQYF
j_gene: TRBJ2-1; d_gene: NA; abundance: NA; v_gene: TRBV5-8; CDR3nt: TGTGCCAGCAGCTTGGGCTTCAGCTCCTACAATGAGCAGTTCTTC; CDR3aa: CASSLGFSSYNEQFF
j_gene: TRBJ2-7; d_gene: NA; abundance: NA; v_gene: TRBV4-3; CDR3nt: TGCGCCAGCAGCCAAGAAGCGCTGCCTGTTTACGAGCAGTACTTC; CDR3aa: CASSQEALPVYEQYF
j_gene: TRBJ1-6; d_gene: NA; abundance: NA; v_gene: TRBV11-2; CDR3nt: TGTGCCAGCAGCTTAGGCTCCGGGTCACCCCTCCACTTT; CDR3aa: CASSLGSGSPLHF
j_gene: TRBJ1-2; d_gene: TRBD1; abundance: NA; v_gene: TRBV10-2; CDR3nt: TGCGCCAGCAGTGAGGCAGGGGGCGCAAATGGCTACACCTTC; CDR3aa: CASSEAGGANGYTF
j_gene: TRBJ1-2; d_gene: NA; abundance: NA; v_gene: TRBV6-6; CDR3nt: TGTGCCAGCAGTTACTCGCTTCCCTACTACGGGGAAGGCTACACCTTC; CDR3aa: CASSYSLPYYGEGYTF
j_gene: TRBJ1-1; d_gene: NA; abundance: NA; v_gene: TRBV5-6; CDR3nt: TGTGCCAGCAGCTCGGACAGCGAACGTGCTACTTTTGAAGCTTTCTTT; CDR3aa: CASSSDSERATFEAFF
j_gene: TRBJ2-2; d_gene: TRBD1; abundance: once; v_gene: TRBV6-5; CDR3nt: TGTGCCAGCAGTGCCACAGGGGCCGGGGAGCTGTTTTTT; CDR3aa: CASSATGAGELFF
j_gene: TRBJ1-3; d_gene: TRBD1; abundance: NA; v_gene: TRBV18; CDR3nt: TGTGCCAGCTCACCTCCCGGACAGGTAACCTCTGGAAACACCATATATTTT; CDR3aa: CASSPPGQVTSGNTIYF
j_gene: TRBJ2-1; d_gene: NA; abundance: NA; v_gene: TRBV4-1; CDR3nt: TGCGCCAGCAGCCAAGATTATAGGGGAGGCGATGAGCAGTTCTTC; CDR3aa: CASSQDYRGGDEQFF
j_gene: TRBJ1-1; d_gene: NA; abundance: NA; v_gene: TRBV18; CDR3nt: TGTGCCAGCTCACAAACAGTGAACACTGAAGCTTTCTTT; CDR3aa: CASSQTVNTEAFF
j_gene: TRBJ1-1; d_gene: NA; abundance: once; v_gene: TRBV7-6; CDR3nt: TGTGCCAGCAGCTTGGACAGTACGAACACTGAAGCTTTCTTT; CDR3aa: CASSLDSTNTEAFF
j_gene: TRBJ2-1; d_gene: NA; abundance: NA; v_gene: TRBV7-3; CDR3nt: TGTGCCAGCAGCTTAGGGCGAACTCCCCAGGAGCAGTTCTTC; CDR3aa: CASSLGRTPQEQFF
j_gene: TRBJ2-1; d_gene: NA; abundance: NA; v_gene: TRBV20-1; CDR3nt: TGCAGTGCCAGGCCGTACAATGAGCAGTTCTTC; CDR3aa: CSARPYNEQFF
j_gene: TRBJ1-2; d_gene: NA; abundance: once; v_gene: TRBV11-2; CDR3nt: TGTGCCAGCAGCCGCACGGGGGGGCAGCTCCACTATGGCTACACCTTC; CDR3aa: CASSRTGGQLHYGYTF
j_gene: TRBJ2-3; d_gene: NA; abundance: NA; v_gene: TRBV5-4; CDR3nt: TGTGCCAGCAGCCTACCCGCCGGGAGCACAGATACGCAGTATTTT; CDR3aa: CASSLPAGSTDTQYF
j_gene: TRBJ2-3; d_gene: TRBD2; abundance: few; v_gene: TRBV5-1; CDR3nt: TGCGCCAGCAGCTTACTAGCGGGGGGGCTGAAAGATACGCAGTATTTT; CDR3aa: CASSLLAGGLKDTQYF
j_gene: TRBJ1-2; d_gene: NA; abundance: NA; v_gene: TRBV9; CDR3nt: TGTGCCAGCAGCGTGGGGGGGGCTACGAGCTATGGCTACACCTTC; CDR3aa: CASSVGGATSYGYTF
j_gene: TRBJ2-2; d_gene: TRBD1; abundance: few; v_gene: TRBV2; CDR3nt: TGTGCCAGCAGTATGGGGACAGGGGGAACCGGGGAGCTGTTTTTT; CDR3aa: CASSMGTGGTGELFF
j_gene: TRBJ1-1; d_gene: NA; abundance: NA; v_gene: TRBV27; CDR3nt: TGTGCCAGCAGTTTAGGGCGCAGGGGCCGGGGCACTGAAGCTTTCTTT; CDR3aa: CASSLGRRGRGTEAFF
j_gene: TRBJ2-3; d_gene: NA; abundance: few; v_gene: TRBV28; CDR3nt: TGTGCCAGTAGGAGGGGAAAGAGCACAGATACGCAGTATTTT; CDR3aa: CASRRGKSTDTQYF
j_gene: TRBJ2-5; d_gene: TRBD2; abundance: NA; v_gene: TRBV7-6; CDR3nt: TGTGCCAGCAGCTTAGGCGGGGGTCTTCTGGGAGAGACCCAGTACTTC; CDR3aa: CASSLGGGLLGETQYF
j_gene: TRBJ2-1; d_gene: NA; abundance: NA; v_gene: TRBV27; CDR3nt: TGTGCCAGCAGTCTCCCCGGCAATGAGCAGTTCTTC; CDR3aa: CASSLPGNEQFF
j_gene: TRBJ2-7; d_gene: TRBD1; abundance: NA; v_gene: TRBV6-1; CDR3nt: TGTGCCAGCAGTGAAGTTCAACTTGACAGGGTCTACGAGCAGTACTTC; CDR3aa: CASSEVQLDRVYEQYF
j_gene: TRBJ1-1; d_gene: NA; abundance: NA; v_gene: TRBV7-8; CDR3nt: TGTGCCAGCAGCTTAGCTGTTAGGGGTTGGACTGAAGCTTTCTTT; CDR3aa: CASSLAVRGWTEAFF
j_gene: TRBJ2-3; d_gene: NA; abundance: once; v_gene: TRBV11-2; CDR3nt: TGTGCCAGCAGCTTAGCGGGGGATAGGGGAGATACGCAGTATTTT; CDR3aa: CASSLAGDRGDTQYF
j_gene: TRBJ1-2; d_gene: NA; abundance: NA; v_gene: TRBV7-9; CDR3nt: TGTGCCAGCAGCTTAGTCCCGTTAGGCTACACCTTC; CDR3aa: CASSLVPLGYTF
j_gene: TRBJ1-5; d_gene: TRBD1; abundance: NA; v_gene: TRBV29-1; CDR3nt: TGCAGCGTTGCGTCAGGAGGGGGCCGCAATCAGCCCCAGCATTTT; CDR3aa: CSVASGGGRNQPQHF
j_gene: TRBJ2-2; d_gene: NA; abundance: NA; v_gene: TRBV7-7; CDR3nt: TGTGCTAGCAGCTTAGTACTAAACACCGGGGAGCTGTTTTTT; CDR3aa: CASSLVLNTGELFF
j_gene: TRBJ2-3; d_gene: TRBD2; abundance: NA; v_gene: TRBV6-5; CDR3nt: TGTGCCAGCAGTTATAGCGGGGCCAGGGCAGATACGCAGTATTTT; CDR3aa: CASSYSGARADTQYF
j_gene: TRBJ2-5; d_gene: TRBD2; abundance: NA; v_gene: TRBV27; CDR3nt: TGTGCCAGCAGTTTACAGACTAGCTCGGAGACCCAGTACTTC; CDR3aa: CASSLQTSSETQYF
j_gene: TRBJ2-2; d_gene: TRBD2; abundance: NA; v_gene: TRBV11-2; CDR3nt: TGTGCCAGCAGCTTACTCAGCGGGGATACCGGGGAGCTGTTTTTT; CDR3aa: CASSLLSGDTGELFF
j_gene: TRBJ1-2; d_gene: TRBD1; abundance: NA; v_gene: TRBV11-2; CDR3nt: TGTGCCAGCAGCCGGGCCGGGACAGACTATGGCTACACCTTC; CDR3aa: CASSRAGTDYGYTF
j_gene: TRBJ1-5; d_gene: NA; abundance: NA; v_gene: TRBV27; CDR3nt: TGTGCCAGCAGCCATACAGAGCAGCCCCAGCATTTT; CDR3aa: CASSHTEQPQHF
j_gene: TRBJ1-5; d_gene: NA; abundance: NA; v_gene: TRBV6-1; CDR3nt: TGTGCCAGCAGTGAACTCGAGACAAGCAATCAGCCCCAGCATTTT; CDR3aa: CASSELETSNQPQHF
j_gene: TRBJ2-1; d_gene: TRBD1; abundance: NA; v_gene: TRBV11-2; CDR3nt: TGTGCCAGCAGCCCTATCCTGACAGGGAAGGGACCCTACAATGAGCAGTTCTTC; CDR3aa: CASSPILTGKGPYNEQFF
j_gene: TRBJ1-2; d_gene: NA; abundance: NA; v_gene: TRBV6-6; CDR3nt: TGTGCCAGCAGTTCAGCGTATGGCTACACCTTC; CDR3aa: CASSSAYGYTF
j_gene: TRBJ1-1; d_gene: TRBD1; abundance: NA; v_gene: TRBV11-1; CDR3nt: TGTGCCAGCAGCCCTCACAGGGGAACGGGGAGCGAAGCTTTCTTT; CDR3aa: CASSPHRGTGSEAFF
j_gene: TRBJ2-7; d_gene: NA; abundance: NA; v_gene: TRBV6-6; CDR3nt: TGTGCCACCACACAGGGTCAGGGCTACGAGCAGTACTTC; CDR3aa: CATTQGQGYEQYF
j_gene: TRBJ2-3; d_gene: NA; abundance: NA; v_gene: TRBV7-8; CDR3nt: TGTGCCAGCAGCTTACAACAGGGATACACAGATACGCAGTATTTT; CDR3aa: CASSLQQGYTDTQYF
j_gene: TRBJ2-7; d_gene: NA; abundance: once; v_gene: TRBV21-1; CDR3nt: TGTGCCAGCAGCAGGCTAGCCCTCTACGAGCAGTACTTC; CDR3aa: CASSRLALYEQYF
j_gene: TRBJ1-1; d_gene: NA; abundance: NA; v_gene: TRBV7-9; CDR3nt: TGTGCCAGCAGCGCTACAGCGAACACTGAAGCTTTCTTT; CDR3aa: CASSATANTEAFF
j_gene: TRBJ2-1; d_gene: TRBD2; abundance: NA; v_gene: TRBV7-2; CDR3nt: TGTGCCAGCAGCTTAGCGCTAGCGGGGGGGAGCTACAATGAGCAGTTCTTC; CDR3aa: CASSLALAGGSYNEQFF
j_gene: TRBJ1-2; d_gene: NA; abundance: NA; v_gene: TRBV10-3; CDR3nt: TGTGCCATCACCCCCGACGGGGAGGACTATGGCTACACCTTC; CDR3aa: CAITPDGEDYGYTF
j_gene: TRBJ2-5; d_gene: NA; abundance: NA; v_gene: TRBV7-9; CDR3nt: TGTGCCAGCAGCTGGTCGGACAGCGGTCAAGAGACCCAGTACTTC; CDR3aa: CASSWSDSGQETQYF